The rows below give T cell receptor beta chains drawn from one sample of a study of blood T cell repertoires in COVID-19. TCRdb's copy holds only in-frame clones and misses some; the assay was immunoSEQ multiplex PCR. In the table there are over 200,000 clones, approximately 88% of which are singletons. What was sequenced was peripheral blood. The receptor set was obtained from a man aged 35 to 55 with acute or convalescent COVID-19. The CDR3 runs from the conserved cysteine through the conserved F or W. The order of the fields is CDR3 DNA, CDR3 protein, V gene, clone size, D gene, J gene. A D gene is named only where the DNA matches it firmly. Some rows mark clone size as missing; the rest say once, few, many or name a class of expanded clone.

cdr3_nt: TGTGCCACCAGCAGAGATCCAGGGGTCCAAGAGACCCAGTACTTC
cdr3_aa: CATSRDPGVQETQYF
v_call: TRBV15
clone_size: .
d_call: .
j_call: TRBJ2-5

cdr3_nt: TGTGCCAGCACAGGGGGTGTTCTGCAAGCTTTCTTT
cdr3_aa: CASTGGVLQAFF
v_call: TRBV12-3/TRBV12-4
clone_size: .
d_call: TRBD1
j_call: TRBJ1-1

cdr3_nt: TGTGCCAGCAGCCCCGGGTTAAACACTGAAGCTTTCTTT
cdr3_aa: CASSPGLNTEAFF
v_call: TRBV7-3
clone_size: .
d_call: .
j_call: TRBJ1-1

cdr3_nt: TGTGCCAGCAGTCCAAGCAGGGCGGACGAGCAGTACTTC
cdr3_aa: CASSPSRADEQYF
v_call: TRBV6-2/TRBV6-3
clone_size: .
d_call: .
j_call: TRBJ2-7

cdr3_nt: TGTGCCAGCAGCGTAGGGGCCCACCTTGACTATGGCTACACCTTC
cdr3_aa: CASSVGAHLDYGYTF
v_call: TRBV9
clone_size: .
d_call: .
j_call: TRBJ1-2

cdr3_nt: TGTGCCAGCAGCTTATCGGGATCGAACACTGAAGCTTTCTTT
cdr3_aa: CASSLSGSNTEAFF
v_call: TRBV7-9
clone_size: .
d_call: .
j_call: TRBJ1-1

cdr3_nt: TGTGCCAGCAGTTACTCCTCGGACCCTGCCAATGAGGGTTTCTTT
cdr3_aa: CASSYSSDPANEGFF
v_call: TRBV6-2/TRBV6-3
clone_size: .
d_call: .
j_call: TRBJ1-1

cdr3_nt: TGTGCCAGCAGCCCCCTAGAGGGCACTGGGAGCCACAATGAGCAGTTCTTC
cdr3_aa: CASSPLEGTGSHNEQFF
v_call: TRBV4-2
clone_size: .
d_call: .
j_call: TRBJ2-1

cdr3_nt: TGCGCCAGCAGCTGGAATCCTAGGGAAAAACTGTTTTTT
cdr3_aa: CASSWNPREKLFF
v_call: TRBV5-1
clone_size: .
d_call: .
j_call: TRBJ1-4

cdr3_nt: TGTGCCAGCAGCGGACATACAGGGGGACGGGAGCAGTACTTC
cdr3_aa: CASSGHTGGREQYF
v_call: TRBV7-9
clone_size: .
d_call: TRBD1
j_call: TRBJ2-7

cdr3_nt: TGCAGCGTTGAGGCAGCTAGGAACACTGAAGCTTTCTTT
cdr3_aa: CSVEAARNTEAFF
v_call: TRBV29-1
clone_size: .
d_call: .
j_call: TRBJ1-1

cdr3_nt: TGTGCCAGCAGCCAAGGACAGGGAGGTCAGCCCCAGCATTTT
cdr3_aa: CASSQGQGGQPQHF
v_call: TRBV3-1/TRBV3-2
clone_size: .
d_call: TRBD1
j_call: TRBJ1-5

cdr3_nt: TGTGCCAGCAGCCTGAGGGGGTTCGGCTACACCTTC
cdr3_aa: CASSLRGFGYTF
v_call: TRBV5-6
clone_size: .
d_call: .
j_call: TRBJ1-2

cdr3_nt: TGTGCCAGCACCTCCTCGTGGGGCAGCCAAGAGACCCAGTACTTC
cdr3_aa: CASTSSWGSQETQYF
v_call: TRBV6-5
clone_size: .
d_call: .
j_call: TRBJ2-5

cdr3_nt: TGTGCCATCAGTCCCGGGACTTTACAAGAGACCCAGTACTTC
cdr3_aa: CAISPGTLQETQYF
v_call: TRBV10-3
clone_size: .
d_call: .
j_call: TRBJ2-5

cdr3_nt: TGTGCCAGCAGCGCGATGGGAGGGACAACCTACAATGAGCAGTTCTTC
cdr3_aa: CASSAMGGTTYNEQFF
v_call: TRBV9
clone_size: .
d_call: .
j_call: TRBJ2-1

cdr3_nt: TGTGCCAGCAGTTTATTGGCGGATGCTTTCTTT
cdr3_aa: CASSLLADAFF
v_call: TRBV12-3/TRBV12-4
clone_size: .
d_call: .
j_call: TRBJ1-1

cdr3_nt: TGTGCCAGCAGTTTACCCCTCGGGGGTGTTGGCTACGAGCAGTACTTC
cdr3_aa: CASSLPLGGVGYEQYF
v_call: TRBV28
clone_size: few
d_call: .
j_call: TRBJ2-7

cdr3_nt: TGTGCCAGCCAAACGACAGGGTACGCTGAAGCTTTCTTT
cdr3_aa: CASQTTGYAEAFF
v_call: TRBV25-1
clone_size: .
d_call: TRBD1
j_call: TRBJ1-1

cdr3_nt: TGTGCCAGCAGTGTTGGCAGGGGGGACTATGGCTACACCTTC
cdr3_aa: CASSVGRGDYGYTF
v_call: TRBV2
clone_size: .
d_call: TRBD1
j_call: TRBJ1-2

cdr3_nt: TGTGCCAGCAGTTTTGCTGGAGCGGGAGAAGATGAGCAGTTCTTC
cdr3_aa: CASSFAGAGEDEQFF
v_call: TRBV6-1
clone_size: .
d_call: TRBD2
j_call: TRBJ2-1

cdr3_nt: TGTGCCAGCAGTGACCAACGGGAGGGGGCCCCCTACGAGCAGTACTTC
cdr3_aa: CASSDQREGAPYEQYF
v_call: TRBV25-1
clone_size: .
d_call: .
j_call: TRBJ2-7

cdr3_nt: TGTGCCAGCAGTGATGTAGTCTCAGATACGCAGTATTTT
cdr3_aa: CASSDVVSDTQYF
v_call: TRBV6-1
clone_size: .
d_call: .
j_call: TRBJ2-3

cdr3_nt: TGCGCCAGCAGCCAGACTGGCGATACGCAGTATTTT
cdr3_aa: CASSQTGDTQYF
v_call: TRBV5-1
clone_size: .
d_call: .
j_call: TRBJ2-3

cdr3_nt: TGTGCCAGCAGCCAGTACTCCGGGACTCAGAACACCGGGGAGCTGTTTTTT
cdr3_aa: CASSQYSGTQNTGELFF
v_call: TRBV14
clone_size: .
d_call: .
j_call: TRBJ2-2

cdr3_nt: TGTGCCAGCGCGGACAGGGGAGAGCCCCAGCATTTT
cdr3_aa: CASADRGEPQHF
v_call: TRBV6-5
clone_size: .
d_call: TRBD1
j_call: TRBJ1-5

cdr3_nt: TGTGCCAGCAGCAAGGGACTAGCGGGACCTAGCTCCTACAATGAGCAGTTCTTC
cdr3_aa: CASSKGLAGPSSYNEQFF
v_call: TRBV21-1
clone_size: .
d_call: .
j_call: TRBJ2-1

cdr3_nt: TGTGCCACCAGCAGAGATCGTGTAACCTCGGATGGCTACACCTTC
cdr3_aa: CATSRDRVTSDGYTF
v_call: TRBV15
clone_size: .
d_call: .
j_call: TRBJ1-2

cdr3_nt: TGTGCCAGCAGCTTAGACACAGGAGAGTACGAGCAGTACTTC
cdr3_aa: CASSLDTGEYEQYF
v_call: TRBV7-6
clone_size: .
d_call: .
j_call: TRBJ2-7

cdr3_nt: TGTGCCAGCTCACCGTCGGGACAGTCTAGGAATGAGCAGTTCTTC
cdr3_aa: CASSPSGQSRNEQFF
v_call: TRBV18
clone_size: .
d_call: TRBD1
j_call: TRBJ2-1

cdr3_nt: TGTGCCAGCAGTCACCCGGAGCATACTGAAGCTTTCTTT
cdr3_aa: CASSHPEHTEAFF
v_call: TRBV6-5
clone_size: .
d_call: .
j_call: TRBJ1-1